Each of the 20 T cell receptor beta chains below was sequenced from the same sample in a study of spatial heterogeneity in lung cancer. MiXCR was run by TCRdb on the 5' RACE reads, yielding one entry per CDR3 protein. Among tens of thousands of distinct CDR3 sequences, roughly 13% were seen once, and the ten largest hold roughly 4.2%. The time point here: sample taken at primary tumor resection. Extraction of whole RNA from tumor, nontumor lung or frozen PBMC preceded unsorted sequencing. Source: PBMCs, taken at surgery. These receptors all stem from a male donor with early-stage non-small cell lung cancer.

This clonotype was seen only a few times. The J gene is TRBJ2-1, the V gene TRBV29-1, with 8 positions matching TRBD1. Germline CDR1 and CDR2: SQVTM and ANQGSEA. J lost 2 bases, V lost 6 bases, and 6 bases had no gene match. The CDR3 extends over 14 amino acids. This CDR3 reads CSVLTGVTYNEQFF. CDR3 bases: TGCAGCGTCTTGACAGGGGTAACCTACAATGAGCAGTTCTTC.

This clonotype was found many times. CDR3 residues: CSASGGGMEPQHF. CDR3 bases: TGCAGTGCTAGTGGCGGGGGGATGGAGCCCCAGCATTTT. This chain links TRBV20-1 with TRBJ1-5; a possible D gene is TRBD1 (5 bases). Trimming took off 3 bases at V and 8 bases at J, with 14 bases between the two ends. The CDR3 length is 13 residues. In germline, CDR1 is DFQATT, CDR2 SNEGSKA (reference sequence).

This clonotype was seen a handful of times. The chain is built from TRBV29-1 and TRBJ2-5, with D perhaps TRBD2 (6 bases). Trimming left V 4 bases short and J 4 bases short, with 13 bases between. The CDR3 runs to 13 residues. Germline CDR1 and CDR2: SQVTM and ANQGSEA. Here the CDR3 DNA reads TGCAGCGTTGCGCGACTAGAGGCAGAGACCCAGTACTTC. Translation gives CSVARLEAETQYF.

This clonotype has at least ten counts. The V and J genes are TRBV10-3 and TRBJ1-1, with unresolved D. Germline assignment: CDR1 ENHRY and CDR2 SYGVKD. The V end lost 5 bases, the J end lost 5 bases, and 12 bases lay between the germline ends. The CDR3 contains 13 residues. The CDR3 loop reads CAISSEALTEAFF. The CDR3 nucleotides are TGTGCCATCAGTTCAGAGGCCCTTACTGAAGCTTTCTTT.

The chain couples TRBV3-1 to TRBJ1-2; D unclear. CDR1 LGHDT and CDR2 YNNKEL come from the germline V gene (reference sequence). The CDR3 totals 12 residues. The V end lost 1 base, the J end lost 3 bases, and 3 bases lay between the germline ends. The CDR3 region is CASSQGDYGYTF. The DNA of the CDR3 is TGTGCCAGCAGCCAAGGGGACTATGGCTACACCTTC.

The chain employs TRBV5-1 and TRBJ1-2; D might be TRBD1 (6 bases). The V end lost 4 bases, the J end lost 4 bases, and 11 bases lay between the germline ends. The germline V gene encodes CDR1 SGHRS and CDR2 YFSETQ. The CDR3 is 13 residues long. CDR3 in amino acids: CASSTGGSYGYTF. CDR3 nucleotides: TGCGCCAGCAGCACTGGGGGCAGCTATGGCTACACCTTC.

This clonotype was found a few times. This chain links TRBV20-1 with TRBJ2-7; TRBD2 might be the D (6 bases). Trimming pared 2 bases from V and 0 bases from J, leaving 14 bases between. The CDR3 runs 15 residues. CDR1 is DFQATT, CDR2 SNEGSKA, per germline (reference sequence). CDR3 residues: CSARPGTENSYEQYF. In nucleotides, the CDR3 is TGCAGTGCTAGACCTGGGACTGAGAACTCCTACGAGCAGTACTTC.

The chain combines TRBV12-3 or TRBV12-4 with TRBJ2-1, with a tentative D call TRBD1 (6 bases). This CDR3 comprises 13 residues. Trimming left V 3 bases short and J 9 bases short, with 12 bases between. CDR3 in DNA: TGTGCCAGCAGTTTTGGGACACTCGGTGAGCAGTTCTTC. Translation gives CASSFGTLGEQFF.

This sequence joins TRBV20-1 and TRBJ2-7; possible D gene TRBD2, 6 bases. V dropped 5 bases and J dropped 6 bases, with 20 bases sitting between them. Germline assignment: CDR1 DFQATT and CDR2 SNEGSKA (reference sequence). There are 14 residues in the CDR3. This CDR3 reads CSAEPQALGGEQYF. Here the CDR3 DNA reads TGCAGTGCTGAACCACAGGCCCTCGGGGGCGAGCAGTACTTC.

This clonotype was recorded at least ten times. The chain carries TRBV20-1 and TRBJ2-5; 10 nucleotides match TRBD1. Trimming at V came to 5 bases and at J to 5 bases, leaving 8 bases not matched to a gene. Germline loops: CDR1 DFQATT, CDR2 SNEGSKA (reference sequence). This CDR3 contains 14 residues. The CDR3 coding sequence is TGCAGTGCTGGGGGACAGGGGATCGTTGAGACCCAGTACTTC. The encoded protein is CSAGGQGIVETQYF.

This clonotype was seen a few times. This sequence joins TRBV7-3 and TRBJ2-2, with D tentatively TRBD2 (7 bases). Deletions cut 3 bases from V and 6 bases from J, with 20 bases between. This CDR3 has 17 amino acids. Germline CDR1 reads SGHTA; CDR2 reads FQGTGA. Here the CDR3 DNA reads TGTGCCAGCAGCTTCGAAGGGGGGGCCGCCGGAGCCGGGGAGCTGTTTTTT. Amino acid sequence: CASSFEGGAAGAGELFF.

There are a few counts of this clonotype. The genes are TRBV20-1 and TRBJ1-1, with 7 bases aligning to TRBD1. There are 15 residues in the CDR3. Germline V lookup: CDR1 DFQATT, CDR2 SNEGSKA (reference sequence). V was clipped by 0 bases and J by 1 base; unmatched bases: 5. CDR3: CSARDWDSANTEAFF. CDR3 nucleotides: TGCAGTGCTAGAGATTGGGACAGTGCGAACACTGAAGCTTTCTTT.

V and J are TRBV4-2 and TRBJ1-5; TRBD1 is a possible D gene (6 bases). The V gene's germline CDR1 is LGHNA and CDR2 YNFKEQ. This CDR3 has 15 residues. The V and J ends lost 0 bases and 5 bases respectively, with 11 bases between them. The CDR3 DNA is TGTGCCAGCAGCCAAGATTCGGGGGCCCATCAGCCCCAGCATTTT. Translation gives CASSQDSGAHQPQHF.

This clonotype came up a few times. The DNA of the CDR3 is TGCAGTGTCAATCCCCCAGGAGGGCTCGACTATGGCTACACCTTC. Translating it yields CSVNPPGGLDYGYTF. The chain uses TRBV20-1 and TRBJ1-2; no firm D call. V was trimmed by 7 bases and J by 3 bases, leaving 21 bases between them. The CDR3 extends over 15 amino acids. Germline V gene data show CDR1 as DFQATT and CDR2 as SNEGSKA (reference sequence).

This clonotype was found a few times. The CDR3 loop is CASSYGPGLEQYF. CDR3 DNA sequence: TGTGCCAGCAGCTATGGACCGGGACTAGAGCAGTACTTC. The chain recombines TRBV13 with TRBJ2-7; 7 bases line up with TRBD2. V lost 4 bases, J lost 7 bases, and 7 bases stayed unmatched. CDR1 and CDR2 from the germline V gene are PRHDT and FYEKMQ (reference sequence). The CDR3 spans 13 residues.

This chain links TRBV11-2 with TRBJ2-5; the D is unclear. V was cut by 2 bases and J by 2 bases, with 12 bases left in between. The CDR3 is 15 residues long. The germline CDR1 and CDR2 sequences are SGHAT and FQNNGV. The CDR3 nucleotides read TGTGCCAGCAGCTTAACCGGCAGTTTACAAGAGACCCAGTACTTC. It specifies CASSLTGSLQETQYF.

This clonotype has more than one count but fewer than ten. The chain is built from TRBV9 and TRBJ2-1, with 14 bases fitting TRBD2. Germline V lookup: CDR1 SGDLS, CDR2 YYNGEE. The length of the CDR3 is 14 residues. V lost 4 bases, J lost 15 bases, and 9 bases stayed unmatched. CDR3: CASSIAGTSGRTFF. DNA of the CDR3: TGTGCCAGCAGCATTGCCGGGACTAGCGGGAGAACGTTCTTC.

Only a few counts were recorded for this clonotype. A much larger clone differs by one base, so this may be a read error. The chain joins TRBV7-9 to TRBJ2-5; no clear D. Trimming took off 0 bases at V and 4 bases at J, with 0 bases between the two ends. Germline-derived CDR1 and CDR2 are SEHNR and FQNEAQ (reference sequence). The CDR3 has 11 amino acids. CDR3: CASSLAETQYF. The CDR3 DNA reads TGTGCCAGCAGCTTAGCAGAGACCCAGTACTTC.

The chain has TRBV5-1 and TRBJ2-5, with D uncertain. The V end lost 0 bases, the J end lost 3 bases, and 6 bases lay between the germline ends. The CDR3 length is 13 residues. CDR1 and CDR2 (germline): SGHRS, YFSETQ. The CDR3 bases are TGCGCCAGCAGCTTGGACGGTGAAGAGACCCAGTACTTC. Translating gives CASSLDGEETQYF.

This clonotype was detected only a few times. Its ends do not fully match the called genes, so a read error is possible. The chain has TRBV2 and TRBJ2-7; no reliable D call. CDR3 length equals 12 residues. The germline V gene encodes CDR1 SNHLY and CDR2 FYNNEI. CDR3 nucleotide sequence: TGTGCCAGCGGCGGCCCCAGTACCGAGCAGCACTTC. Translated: CASGGPSTEQHF.